The next 26 T cell receptor beta chains were all read from a single sample in a study of post-analysis software for immune sequencing data. Study results and limitations: Patients used five TRBV segments, including TRBV5-6, TRBV5-1 and TRBV20-1, more often than controls.

The antigens of these receptors remain unknown. TCR beta cDNA libraries included unique molecular identifiers. TCRdb recomputed calls from the PCR reads with MiXCR, one row per CDR3 protein. The table lists 450,000 to 650,000 distinct CDR3 sequences, around 40% of them singletons, with about 1.5% in the top ten. Sequenced input: blood. The receptors derive from a girl aged 5-17 years with multiple sclerosis.

This chain connects TRBV6-1 to TRBJ2-5, with TRBD1 matching 8 bases. The J call may be in error: the DNA end matches TRBJ2-7 better. Germline V gives CDR1 MNHNS, CDR2 SASEGT. This CDR3 comprises 18 residues. The CDR3 reads CASSPGQGVQYRDSEQYF. CDR3 DNA: TGTGCCAGCAGCCCCGGACAGGGTGTCCAATACAGGGATAGCGAGCAGTACTTC.

This clonotype appeared a single time. V gene TRBV2 combines with J gene TRBJ2-5; 10 bases fit TRBD2. CDR3 size: 16 residues. CDR1 SNHLY and CDR2 FYNNEI come from the germline V gene. J gave up 0 bases and V 3 bases, and 4 bases lay outside the gene matches. The CDR3 DNA is TGTGCCAGCAGTGATCCTAGCGGGGGATACCAAGAGACCCAGTACTTC. This translates into CASSDPSGGYQETQYF.

The chain joins TRBV10-3 to TRBJ2-7, with 8 positions matching TRBD2. V gave up 3 bases and J gave up 4 bases; unmatched junction bases: 5. The germline CDR1 and CDR2 sequences are ENHRY and SYGVKD. The CDR3 consists of 14 residues. CDR3 amino acids: CAISDTGGLYEQYF. CDR3 coding DNA: TGTGCCATCAGTGATACGGGGGGGTTATACGAGCAGTACTTC.

Only a few counts were recorded for this clonotype. The chain combines TRBV11-1 with TRBJ2-5, with D unclear. Germline V gene lookup returns CDR1 SGHAT and CDR2 FQDESV (reference sequence). Trimming removed 1 base at V and 5 bases at J, with 8 bases between. The CDR3 extends over 13 amino acids. CDR3 sequence (DNA): TGTGCCAGCAGCTTAGAGGTAAAGGAGACCCAGTACTTC. Its protein is CASSLEVKETQYF.

This clonotype was recorded a few times. The V gene is TRBV5-6, the J gene TRBJ2-7, with 9 bases that match TRBD2. The CDR3 is 15 amino acids. V lost 3 bases to trimming and J lost 0 bases; unmatched junction nucleotides: 4. Germline loops: CDR1 SGHDT, CDR2 YYEEEE. The CDR3 DNA follows: TGTGCCAGCAGCTCTATAGCGGGGGTCTCCTACGAGCAGTACTTC. Its translation: CASSSIAGVSYEQYF.

The rearrangement links TRBV24-1 to TRBJ2-3; 13 nucleotides align to TRBD2. Germline values: CDR1 KGHDR, CDR2 SFDVKD. This CDR3 is built from 16 residues. V was pared by 4 bases and J by 4 bases, with 4 bases of the junction left unmatched. CDR3 protein: CATSDGLAGAADTQYF. The CDR3 DNA reads TGTGCCACCAGTGACGGACTAGCGGGGGCAGCAGATACGCAGTATTTT.

A note on this clonotype: Given the absence of the conserved phenylalanine or tryptophan at the CDR3 end, a read error is likely. This sequence joins TRBV12-3 or TRBV12-4 and TRBJ1-2, with a weak D call TRBD1 (6 bases). The CDR3 has 12 amino acids. The ends were cut back, 2 bases at V and 8 bases at J, with 9 bases in the middle. The CDR3 DNA reads TGTGCCAGCAGTTTATGGCAGGGGGGCTACACCTGC. Encoded protein: CASSLWQGGYTC.

The chain combines TRBV13 with TRBJ1-2, with unresolved D. Trimming removed 0 bases at V and 5 bases at J, with 22 bases between. In germline, CDR1 is PRHDT, CDR2 FYEKMQ (reference sequence). The CDR3 totals 18 residues. CDR3 DNA sequence: TGTGCCAGCAGCTTAGGCAGGATTAAGCAAACATTAGAGTATGGCTACACCTTC. It encodes CASSLGRIKQTLEYGYTF.

The chain recombines TRBV9 with TRBJ2-3; D remains ambiguous. Trimming removed 3 bases at V and 4 bases at J, with 12 bases between. The germline CDR1 and CDR2 sequences are SGDLS and YYNGEE. CDR3 length equals 14 residues. CDR3 protein: CASSGSSGSDTQYF. DNA for the CDR3: TGTGCCAGCAGCGGGAGTAGTGGCTCAGATACGCAGTATTTT.

The DNA for the CDR3 is TGCAGTGCTAGCGAGGGGCCCTCCTATGGCTACACCTTC. It codes for CSASEGPSYGYTF. The rearrangement joins TRBV20-1 to TRBJ1-2, with D maybe TRBD1 (5 bases). V was shortened by 3 bases and J by 4 bases, with 12 bases between the two germline ends. The CDR3 runs 13 residues. Looked up from germline, CDR1 is DFQATT and CDR2 is SNEGSKA (reference sequence).

The J gene is TRBJ1-6, the V gene TRBV11-2, with a possible D match to TRBD1 (5 bases). Trimming pared 10 bases from V and 13 bases from J, leaving 11 bases between. The CDR3 covers 10 residues. Germline-derived CDR1 and CDR2 are SGHAT and FQNNGV. The CDR3 here is CATDSQPLHF. The CDR3 nucleotides are TGTGCCACCGACAGTCAGCCCCTCCACTTT.

This clonotype was recorded many times. One end of the junction does not line up with germline, which may come from a read error. This rearrangement joins TRBV5-1 to TRBJ1-1; the D is unclear. CDR1 SGHRS and CDR2 YFSETQ come from the germline V gene. The length of the CDR3 is 12 residues. In DNA, the CDR3 is TGTGCCAGCAGTTTGGCGAACACTGAAGCTTTCTTT. Its translation: CASSLANTEAFF.

CDR3 bases: TGTGCCAGCAGTTTTGGGGAGGTGTACTCTGGGGCCAACGTCCTGACTTTC. It yields the protein CASSFGEVYSGANVLTF. This chain connects TRBV12-3 or TRBV12-4 to TRBJ2-6; a possible D gene is TRBD2 (6 bases). The V end was cut by 3 bases, the J end by 0 bases, with 12 bases between. This CDR3 region has 17 residues.

Here the CDR3 reads CASSEDRALYGYTF. For the CDR3, the DNA is TGTGCCAGCAGTGAAGACAGGGCTCTCTATGGCTACACCTTC. The chain couples TRBV25-1 to TRBJ1-2, with 7 bases that match TRBD1. Losses at the gene ends were 2 bases for V and 4 bases for J; bases not matched to a gene: 4. CDR1 and CDR2 from the germline V gene are MGHDK and SYGVNS. The CDR3 consists of 14 residues.

The rearrangement joins TRBV6-1 to TRBJ1-2; 9 nucleotides agree with TRBD1. The CDR3 has 13 amino acids. V was pared by 8 bases and J by 4 bases, with 5 bases of the junction left unmatched. CDR1 is MNHNS, CDR2 SASEGT, per germline. The CDR3 reads CASGDRVFYGYTF. Here the CDR3 DNA reads TGTGCCAGCGGGGACAGGGTCTTCTATGGCTACACCTTC.

This clonotype occurred many times. The chain links TRBV24-1 to TRBJ2-1; TRBD1 matches at 11 bases. V lost 4 bases, J lost 6 bases, and 7 bases stayed unmatched. CDR3 length equals 16 residues. Looked up from germline, CDR1 is KGHDR and CDR2 is SFDVKD. The CDR3 here is CATSDRSGQGANEQFF. For the CDR3, the DNA is TGTGCCACCAGTGACCGATCCGGACAGGGGGCCAATGAGCAGTTCTTC.

This chain connects TRBV5-1 to TRBJ2-3, with D possibly TRBD1 on 7 matching bases. The CDR3 is 17 amino acids. Germline CDR1 SGHRS, CDR2 YFSETQ. V was trimmed by 3 bases and J by 4 bases, leaving 21 bases between them. Written as DNA, the CDR3 is TGCGCCAGCAGCTCCGGTTCTGGAGGGGGCCCGCCAGATACGCAGTATTTT. Encoded protein: CASSSGSGGGPPDTQYF.

The gene calls are TRBV7-2 and TRBJ2-7, with 8 bases matching TRBD1. The J call may be mistaken, given a closer DNA end match to TRBJ2-5. The CDR3 covers 15 residues. Germline CDR1 is SGHTA and CDR2 is FQGNSA. The chain's CDR3 is CASSFRGPYLETQYF. In DNA, the CDR3 is TGTGCCAGCAGCTTCAGGGGGCCCTACCTAGAGACCCAGTACTTC.

The chain uses TRBV7-9 and TRBJ2-3; TRBD2 might be the D (5 bases). The CDR3 runs 16 residues. The V gene's germline CDR1 is SEHNR and CDR2 FQNEAQ (reference sequence). Trimming took off 2 bases at V and 3 bases at J, with 15 bases between the two ends. CDR3 DNA: TGTGCCAGCAGCTTACTATGGACTCGAGGGACAGATACGCAGTATTTT. Protein: CASSLLWTRGTDTQYF.

The table lists this clonotype with a few counts. The V gene is TRBV15, the J gene TRBJ2-1; TRBD1 matches at 7 bases. The germline gives CDR1 LNHNV, CDR2 YYDKDF (reference sequence). This CDR3 region has 17 residues. V gave up 0 bases and J gave up 6 bases; unmatched junction bases: 11. CDR3 protein: CATSRDKFETGSNEQFF. CDR3 DNA: TGTGCCACCAGCAGAGATAAATTCGAGACAGGGTCCAATGAGCAGTTCTTC.

This clonotype was counted between two and nine times. The chain links TRBV5-1 to TRBJ2-3, with 12 positions matching TRBD2. The CDR3 is 17 amino acids. Trimming removed 4 bases from V and 3 bases from J; junction bases left unmatched: 9. Germline V lookup: CDR1 SGHRS, CDR2 YFSETQ. In DNA form, the CDR3 reads TGCGCCAGCAGCCTCGGACTAGCGGGAAGTGGGACAGATACGCAGTATTTT. This gives the protein CASSLGLAGSGTDTQYF.

This clonotype was counted a few times. The rearrangement joins TRBV7-6 to TRBJ2-5, with 9 bases fitting TRBD1. V shed 5 bases and J 11 bases; nucleotides not matched to a gene: 12. CDR1 SGHVS and CDR2 FNYEAQ come from the germline V gene. The length of the CDR3 is 14 residues. CDR3 protein: CASSPRDREGEQYF. DNA for the CDR3: TGTGCCAGCAGCCCGAGGGACAGGGAGGGGGAGCAGTACTTC.

This chain joins TRBV9 and TRBJ2-5, with D possibly being TRBD2 (6 bases). Trimming removed 4 bases at V and 2 bases at J, with 6 bases between. This CDR3 spans 12 amino acids. Germline loops: CDR1 SGDLS, CDR2 YYNGEE. The CDR3 loop is CASSREQETQYF. The CDR3 DNA reads as TGTGCCAGCAGCCGGGAGCAAGAGACCCAGTACTTC.

The chain carries TRBV12-3 or TRBV12-4 and TRBJ1-2; weak D call: TRBD1 (6 bases). The germline V and J ends were trimmed by 6 bases and 2 bases, with 16 bases remaining between them. The CDR3 extends over 15 amino acids. CDR3 nucleotide sequence: TGTGCCAGCAGAGTGAGGGCAGGGGCCAACTATGGCTACACCTTC. Its translation is CASRVRAGANYGYTF.

This rearrangement joins TRBV12-3 or TRBV12-4 to TRBJ1-2; TRBD1 agrees at 8 bases. The CDR3 has 16 residues. J lost 3 bases, V lost 4 bases, and 10 bases had no gene match. This CDR3 is CASSSTPTGVDYGYTF. Written as DNA, the CDR3 is TGTGCCAGCAGTTCCACCCCGACAGGGGTAGACTATGGCTACACCTTC.

This clonotype came up a few times. The chain is built from TRBV5-5 and TRBJ1-2, with 9 positions matching TRBD1. CDR3 length: 15 amino acids. The J segment lost 7 bases and the V segment lost 1 base, leaving 8 bases of the junction unmatched. The germline CDR1 and CDR2 sequences are SGHKS and YYEKEE (reference sequence). For the CDR3, the DNA is TGTGCCAGCAGCTTGCCAGAGACAGGGGGGGGTGGCTACACCTTC. Translation: CASSLPETGGGGYTF.